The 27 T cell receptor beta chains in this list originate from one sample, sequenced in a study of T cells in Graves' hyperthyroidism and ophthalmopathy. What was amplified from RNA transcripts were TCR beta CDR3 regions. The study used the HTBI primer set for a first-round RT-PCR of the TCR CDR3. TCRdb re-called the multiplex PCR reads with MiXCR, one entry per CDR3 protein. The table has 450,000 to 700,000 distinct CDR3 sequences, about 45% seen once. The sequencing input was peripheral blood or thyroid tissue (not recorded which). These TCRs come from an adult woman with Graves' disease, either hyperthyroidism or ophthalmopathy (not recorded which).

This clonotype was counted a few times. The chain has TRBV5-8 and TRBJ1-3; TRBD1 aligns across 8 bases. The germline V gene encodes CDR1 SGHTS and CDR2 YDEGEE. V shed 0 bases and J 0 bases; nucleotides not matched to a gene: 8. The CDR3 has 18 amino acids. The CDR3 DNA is TGTGCCAGCAGCTTGGGGGACAGGCGGGTTTACTCTGGAAACACCATATATTTT. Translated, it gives CASSLGDRRVYSGNTIYF.

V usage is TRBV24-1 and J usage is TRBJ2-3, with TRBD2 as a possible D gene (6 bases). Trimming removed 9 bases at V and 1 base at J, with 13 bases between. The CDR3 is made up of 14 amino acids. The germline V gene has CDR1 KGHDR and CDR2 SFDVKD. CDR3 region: CATAAGTRTDTQYF. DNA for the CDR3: TGTGCCACCGCGGCTGGGACTCGCACAGATACGCAGTATTTT.

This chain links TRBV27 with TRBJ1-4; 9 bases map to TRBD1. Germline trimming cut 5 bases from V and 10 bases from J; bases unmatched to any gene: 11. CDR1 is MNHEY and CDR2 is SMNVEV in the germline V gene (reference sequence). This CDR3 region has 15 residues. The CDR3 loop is CASSARDRGYGKLFF. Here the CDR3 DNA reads TGTGCCAGCAGTGCCCGAGACAGGGGGTATGGAAAACTGTTTTTT.

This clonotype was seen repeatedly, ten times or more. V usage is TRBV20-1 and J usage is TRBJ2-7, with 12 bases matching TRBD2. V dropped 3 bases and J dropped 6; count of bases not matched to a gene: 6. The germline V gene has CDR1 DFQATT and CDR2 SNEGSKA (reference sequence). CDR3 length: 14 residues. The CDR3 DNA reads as TGCAGTGCTAGGGGGCTAGCGGGAGGGGTCGAGCAGTACTTC. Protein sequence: CSARGLAGGVEQYF.

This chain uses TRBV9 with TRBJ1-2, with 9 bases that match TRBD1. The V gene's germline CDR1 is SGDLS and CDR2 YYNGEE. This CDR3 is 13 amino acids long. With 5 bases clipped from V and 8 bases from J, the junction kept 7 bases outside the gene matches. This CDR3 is CASSSTGGGGYTF. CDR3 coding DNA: TGTGCCAGCAGTTCGACAGGGGGGGGAGGCTACACCTTC.

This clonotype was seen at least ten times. Here the CDR3 reads CASRGPRGVGGEQYF. The CDR3 DNA follows: TGTGCCAGCAGAGGGCCCCGGGGGGTCGGAGGCGAGCAGTACTTC. The chain recombines TRBV12-3 or TRBV12-4 with TRBJ2-7, with 7 bases aligning to TRBD2. This CDR3 has 15 residues. V lost 6 bases and J lost 6; bases outside the gene matches: 14.

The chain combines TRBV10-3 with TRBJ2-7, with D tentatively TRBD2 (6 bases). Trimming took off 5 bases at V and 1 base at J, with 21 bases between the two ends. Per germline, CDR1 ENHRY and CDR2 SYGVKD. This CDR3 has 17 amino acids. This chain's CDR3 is CAISYRRADYPSYEQYF. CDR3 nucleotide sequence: TGTGCCATCAGTTACCGAAGAGCGGACTACCCATCCTACGAGCAGTACTTC.

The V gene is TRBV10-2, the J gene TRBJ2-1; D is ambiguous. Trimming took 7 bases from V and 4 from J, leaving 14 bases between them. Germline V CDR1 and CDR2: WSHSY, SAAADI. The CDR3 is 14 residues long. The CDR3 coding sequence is TGCGCCAGCAATTTGGCAGCGACATACAATGAGCAGTTCTTC. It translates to CASNLAATYNEQFF.

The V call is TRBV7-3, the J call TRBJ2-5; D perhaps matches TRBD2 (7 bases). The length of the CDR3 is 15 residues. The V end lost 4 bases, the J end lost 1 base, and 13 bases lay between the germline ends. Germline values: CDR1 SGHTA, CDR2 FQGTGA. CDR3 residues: CASSSKRGAQETQYF. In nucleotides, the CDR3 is TGTGCCAGCAGCTCTAAACGGGGGGCCCAAGAGACCCAGTACTTC.

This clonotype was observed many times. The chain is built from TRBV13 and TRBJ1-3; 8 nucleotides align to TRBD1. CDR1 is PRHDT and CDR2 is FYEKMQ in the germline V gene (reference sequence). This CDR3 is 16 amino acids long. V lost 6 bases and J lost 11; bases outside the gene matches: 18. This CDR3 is CASRSRDRGFSVAIYF. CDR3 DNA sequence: TGTGCCAGCAGATCCCGTGACAGGGGTTTCTCAGTCGCCATATATTTT. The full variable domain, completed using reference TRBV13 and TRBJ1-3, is AAGVIQSPRHLIKEKRETATLKCYPIPRHDTVYWYQQGPGQDPQFLISFYEKMQSDKGSIPDRFSAQQFSDYHSELNMSSLELGDSALYFCASRSRDRGFSVAIYFGEGSWLTVV.

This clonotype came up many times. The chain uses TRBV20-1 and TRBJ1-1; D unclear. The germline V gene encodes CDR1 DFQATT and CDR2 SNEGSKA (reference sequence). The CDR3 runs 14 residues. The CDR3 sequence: CSSEIRGLNTEAFF. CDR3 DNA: TGCAGCTCAGAAATTCGGGGTCTGAACACTGAAGCTTTCTTT.

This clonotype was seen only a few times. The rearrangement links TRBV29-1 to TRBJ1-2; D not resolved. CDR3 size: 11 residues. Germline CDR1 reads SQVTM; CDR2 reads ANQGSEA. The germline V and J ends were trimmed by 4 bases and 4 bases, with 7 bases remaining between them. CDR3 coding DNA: TGCAGCGTTGGCCTTAGCTATGGCTACACCTTC. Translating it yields CSVGLSYGYTF.

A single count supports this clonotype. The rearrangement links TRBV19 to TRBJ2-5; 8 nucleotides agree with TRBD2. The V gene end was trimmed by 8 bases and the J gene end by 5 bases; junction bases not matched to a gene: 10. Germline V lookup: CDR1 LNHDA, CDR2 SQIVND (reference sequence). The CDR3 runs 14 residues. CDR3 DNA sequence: TGTGCCAGTCGGAAAGCGGGAGTAGCGGAGACCCAGTACTTC. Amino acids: CASRKAGVAETQYF.

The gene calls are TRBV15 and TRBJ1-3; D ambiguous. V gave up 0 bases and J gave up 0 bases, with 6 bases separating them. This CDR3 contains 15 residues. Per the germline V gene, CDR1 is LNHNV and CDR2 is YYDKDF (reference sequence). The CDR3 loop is CATSRDKSSGNTIYF. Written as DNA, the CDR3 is TGTGCCACCAGCAGAGATAAGAGCTCTGGAAACACCATATATTTT.

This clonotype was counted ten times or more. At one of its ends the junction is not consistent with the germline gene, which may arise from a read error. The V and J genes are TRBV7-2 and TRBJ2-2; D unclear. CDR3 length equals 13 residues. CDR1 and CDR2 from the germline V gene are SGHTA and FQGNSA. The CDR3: CASRLEAGGELFF. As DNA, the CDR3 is TGTGCCAGCAGGTTAGAGGCTGGCGGGGAGCTGTTTTTT.

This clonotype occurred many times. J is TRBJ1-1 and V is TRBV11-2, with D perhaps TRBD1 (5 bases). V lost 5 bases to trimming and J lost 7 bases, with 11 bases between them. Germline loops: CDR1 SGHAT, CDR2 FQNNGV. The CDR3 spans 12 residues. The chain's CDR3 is CASSPSGGEAFF. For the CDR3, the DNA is TGTGCCAGCAGCCCAAGTGGGGGTGAAGCTTTCTTT.

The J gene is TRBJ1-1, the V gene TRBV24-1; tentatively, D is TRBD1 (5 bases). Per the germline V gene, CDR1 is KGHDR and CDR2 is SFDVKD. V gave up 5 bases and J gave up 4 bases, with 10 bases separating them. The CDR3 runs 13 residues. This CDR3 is CATSALGGTEAFF. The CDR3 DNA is TGTGCCACCAGTGCCTTGGGGGGCACTGAAGCTTTCTTT.

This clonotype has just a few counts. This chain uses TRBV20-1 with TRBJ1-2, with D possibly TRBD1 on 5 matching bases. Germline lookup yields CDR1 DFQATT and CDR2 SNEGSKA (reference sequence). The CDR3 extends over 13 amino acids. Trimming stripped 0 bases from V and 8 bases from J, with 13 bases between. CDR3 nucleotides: TGCAGTGCTAGAGAGGGGGGGAGTTGGGGCTACACCTTC. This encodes CSAREGGSWGYTF.

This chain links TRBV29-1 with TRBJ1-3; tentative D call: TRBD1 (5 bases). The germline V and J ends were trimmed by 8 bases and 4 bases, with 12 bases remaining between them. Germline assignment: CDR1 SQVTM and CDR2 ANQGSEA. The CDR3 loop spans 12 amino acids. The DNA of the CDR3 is TGCAGCATATTAACAGGAGGAAACACCATATATTTT. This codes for CSILTGGNTIYF. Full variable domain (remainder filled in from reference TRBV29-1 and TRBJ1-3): SAVISQKPSRDICQRGTSLTIQCQVDSQVTMMFWYRQQPGQSLTLIATANQGSEATYESGFVIDKFPISRPNLTFSTLTVSNMSPEDSSIYLCSILTGGNTIYFGEGSWLTVV.

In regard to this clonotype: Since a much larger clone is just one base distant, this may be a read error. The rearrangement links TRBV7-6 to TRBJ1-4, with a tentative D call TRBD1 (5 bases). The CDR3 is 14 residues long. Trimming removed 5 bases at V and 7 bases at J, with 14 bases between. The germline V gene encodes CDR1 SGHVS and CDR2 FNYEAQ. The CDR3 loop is CASSTRQFSEKLFF. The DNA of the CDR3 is TGTGCCAGCAGCACACGACAGTTTAGTGAAAAACTGTTTTTT.

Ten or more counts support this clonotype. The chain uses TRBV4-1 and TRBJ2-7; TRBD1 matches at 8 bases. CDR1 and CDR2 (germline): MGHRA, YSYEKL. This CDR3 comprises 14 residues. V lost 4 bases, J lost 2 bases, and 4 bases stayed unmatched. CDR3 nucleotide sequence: TGCGCCAGCAGCCGAGGGACAGGAGCCTACGAGCAGTACTTC. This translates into CASSRGTGAYEQYF.

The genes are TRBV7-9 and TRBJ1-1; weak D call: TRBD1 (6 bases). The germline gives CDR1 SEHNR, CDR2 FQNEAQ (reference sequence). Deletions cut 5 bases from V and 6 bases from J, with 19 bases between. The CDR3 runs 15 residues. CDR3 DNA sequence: TGTGCCAGCAGCCGAACAGGGACGGGGGGCCCTGAAGCTTTCTTT. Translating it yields CASSRTGTGGPEAFF.

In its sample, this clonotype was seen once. This chain's CDR3 is CASSSRTSQETQYF. The DNA for the CDR3 is TGCGCCAGCAGTTCCCGGACTAGCCAAGAGACCCAGTACTTC. The chain carries TRBV10-2 and TRBJ2-5; 7 nucleotides line up with TRBD2. The V and J ends lost 5 bases and 1 base, in that order; junction bases with no gene match: 4. The CDR3 length is 14 residues. Germline V gene data show CDR1 as WSHSY and CDR2 as SAAADI.

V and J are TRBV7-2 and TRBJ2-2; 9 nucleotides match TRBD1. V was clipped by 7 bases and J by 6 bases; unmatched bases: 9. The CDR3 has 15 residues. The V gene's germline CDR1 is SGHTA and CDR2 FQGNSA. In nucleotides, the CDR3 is TGTGCCAGCACTGTCGGGCGACAGGGGGCCGGGGAGCTGTTTTTT. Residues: CASTVGRQGAGELFF.

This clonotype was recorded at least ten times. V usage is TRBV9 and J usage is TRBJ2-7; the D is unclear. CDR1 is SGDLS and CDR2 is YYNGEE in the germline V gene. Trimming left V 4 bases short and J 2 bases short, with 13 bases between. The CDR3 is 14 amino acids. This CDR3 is CASSPTVLPYEQYF. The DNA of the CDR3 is TGTGCCAGCAGCCCCACGGTCCTACCCTACGAGCAGTACTTC.

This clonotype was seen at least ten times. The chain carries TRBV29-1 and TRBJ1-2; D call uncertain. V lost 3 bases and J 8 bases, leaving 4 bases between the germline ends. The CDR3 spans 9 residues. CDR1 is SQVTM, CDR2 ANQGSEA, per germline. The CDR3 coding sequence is TGCAGCGTTGATAGGGGCTACACCTTC. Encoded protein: CSVDRGYTF.

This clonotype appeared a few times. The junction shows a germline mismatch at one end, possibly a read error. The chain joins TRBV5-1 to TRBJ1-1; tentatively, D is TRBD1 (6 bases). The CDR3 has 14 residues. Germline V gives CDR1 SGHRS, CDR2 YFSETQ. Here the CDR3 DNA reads TGCGCCAGCACGGATGGACAGCCGAACGCTGAAGCTTTCTTT. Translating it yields CASTDGQPNAEAFF.